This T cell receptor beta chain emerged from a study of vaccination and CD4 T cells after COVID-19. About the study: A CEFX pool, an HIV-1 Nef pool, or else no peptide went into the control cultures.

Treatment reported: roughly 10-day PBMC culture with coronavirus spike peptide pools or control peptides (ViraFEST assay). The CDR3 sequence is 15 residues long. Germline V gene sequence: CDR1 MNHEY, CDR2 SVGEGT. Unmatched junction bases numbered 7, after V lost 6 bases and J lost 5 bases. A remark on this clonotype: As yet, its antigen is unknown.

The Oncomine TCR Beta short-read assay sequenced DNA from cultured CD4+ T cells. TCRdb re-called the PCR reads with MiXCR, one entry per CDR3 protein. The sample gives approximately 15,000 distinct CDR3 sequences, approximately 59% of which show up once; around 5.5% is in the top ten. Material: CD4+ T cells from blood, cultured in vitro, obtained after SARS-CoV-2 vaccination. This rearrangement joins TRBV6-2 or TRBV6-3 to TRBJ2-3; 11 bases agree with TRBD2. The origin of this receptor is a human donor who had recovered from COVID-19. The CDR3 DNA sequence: TGTGCCAGCAGAACGACTAGCGGGGTAGGAGATACGCAGTATTTT. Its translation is CASRTTSGVGDTQYF.